One sample yielded the 30 T cell receptor beta chains listed below, sequenced in a study of Ad26.COV2.S vaccination and SARS-CoV-2 variants (dated by TCRdb to the early 2020s). The time point label on this specimen signifies: individuals recovered from natural SARS-CoV-2 infection. To prepare the library, the immunoSEQ multiplex PCR assay was applied. This immuneACCESS table, as held by TCRdb, lists in-frame sequences with V and J called but not all clones. Of the missing ones, under half trace to an unresolved V gene in checked studies; the others have no known cause. The table for this sample lists 85,000 to 95,000 clones; more than 65% of them were counted only once. 16% of the sample comes from the top ten. Here the sequenced sample was peripheral blood, taken after recovery from COVID-19. Source of these receptors: a human donor who had recovered from COVID-19.

The count of this clone is one. The V gene is TRBV9, the J gene TRBJ1-1; tentatively, D is TRBD1 (6 bases). The CDR3 is 15 amino acids. Between the trimmed V and J ends, which lost 0 bases and 1 base, there was a span of 10 bases. In germline, CDR1 is SGDLS, CDR2 YYNGEE. CDR3 sequence: CASSVVDRQNTEAFF. CDR3 DNA sequence: TGTGCCAGCAGCGTAGTGGACAGACAGAACACTGAAGCTTTCTTT.

The V and J genes are TRBV14 and TRBJ2-7, with D perhaps matching TRBD1 (5 bases). The germline CDR1 and CDR2 sequences are SGHDN and FVKESK. This CDR3 is built from 16 residues. Trimming shortened V by 2 bases and J by 5 bases, and 19 bases separated the two germline ends. CDR3 loop: CASSQWLSTVFDEQYF. Written as DNA, the CDR3 is TGTGCCAGCAGCCAATGGCTCTCGACAGTTTTCGACGAGCAGTACTTC.

Only a few counts were recorded for this clone. The V call is TRBV29-1, the J call TRBJ2-7; D is perhaps TRBD1 (6 bases). The ends were cut back, 0 bases at V and 3 bases at J, with 15 bases in the middle. The germline CDR1 and CDR2 sequences are SQVTM and ANQGSEA. This CDR3 has 15 amino acids. CDR3 residues: CSVEDPTRGSYEQYF. The CDR3 DNA reads as TGCAGCGTTGAAGATCCCACCAGGGGAAGCTACGAGCAGTACTTC.

The chain couples TRBV6-5 to TRBJ2-7; D call uncertain. The germline V and J ends were trimmed by 4 bases and 2 bases, with 9 bases remaining between them. Per the germline V gene, CDR1 is MNHEY and CDR2 is SVGAGI. CDR3 length equals 13 residues. CDR3: CASSFFRTYEQYF. CDR3 nucleotides: TGTGCCAGCAGTTTTTTCCGCACCTACGAGCAGTACTTC.

The J gene is TRBJ2-1, the V gene TRBV7-9; no definite D call. V lost 1 base and J lost 5, with 9 bases in between. This CDR3 comprises 14 residues. Germline assignment: CDR1 SEHNR and CDR2 FQNEAQ (reference sequence). The CDR3 region has the DNA TGTGCCAGCAGCTTAGATGGCCCGAACAATGAGCAGTTCTTC. Translating gives CASSLDGPNNEQFF.

The chain uses TRBV3-1 (or the pseudogene TRBV3-2) and TRBJ1-4, with D unclear. This CDR3 region has 14 residues. Germline V gene sequence: CDR1 LGHDT, CDR2 YNNKEL (reference sequence). The V gene lost 4 bases and the J gene lost 8 bases, with 14 bases spanning the gap. The CDR3 spells CASSPGGVKEKLFF. DNA of the CDR3: TGTGCCAGCAGCCCAGGCGGTGTTAAGGAAAAACTGTTTTTT.

The rearrangement uses TRBV3-1 (or the pseudogene TRBV3-2) and TRBJ1-4; 10 nucleotides match TRBD1. Germline V gene lookup returns CDR1 LGHDT and CDR2 YNNKEL (reference sequence). V lost 1 base to trimming and J lost 3 bases; unmatched junction nucleotides: 11. The CDR3 loop spans 19 amino acids. CDR3 DNA sequence: TGTGCCAGCAGCCAAGTTCTGGGACAGGGGAAAGAATCTAATGAAAAACTGTTTTTT. Its translation is CASSQVLGQGKESNEKLFF.

This CDR3 reads CASSPIGGAATEAFF. CDR3 in DNA: TGTGCCAGCAGTCCAATCGGGGGGGCGGCCACTGAAGCTTTCTTT. The gene calls are TRBV6-6 and TRBJ1-1, with a weak D call TRBD1 (6 bases). The CDR3 has 15 amino acids. The germline CDR1 and CDR2 sequences are MNHNY and SVGAGI (reference sequence). Trimming left V 5 bases short and J 4 bases short, with 17 bases between.

The gene calls are TRBV7-2 and TRBJ2-3; the match to TRBD2 covers 9 bases. The V and J ends lost 3 bases and 4 bases, in that order; junction bases with no gene match: 8. The germline V gene encodes CDR1 SGHTA and CDR2 FQGNSA. The CDR3 is 16 amino acids. CDR3 coding DNA: TGTGCCAGCAGCTTTCAAGGAGGGACTAGCCCAGATACGCAGTATTTT. It translates to CASSFQGGTSPDTQYF.

This chain connects TRBV27 to TRBJ2-7; no reliable D call. This CDR3 spans 13 amino acids. The V gene's germline CDR1 is MNHEY and CDR2 SMNVEV (reference sequence). Deletions cut 0 bases from V and 3 bases from J, with 6 bases between. CDR3 coding DNA: TGTGCCAGCAGTTTATCGGTCCGCTACGAGCAGTACTTC. It translates to CASSLSVRYEQYF.

The chain is built from TRBV27 and TRBJ1-1; 9 bases are a match to TRBD1. Trimming removed 6 bases from V and 5 bases from J; junction bases left unmatched: 16. Germline-derived CDR1 and CDR2 are MNHEY and SMNVEV (reference sequence). The CDR3 has 17 amino acids. The CDR3 DNA follows: TGTGCCAGCAGCCAACCGGGACAGGGTCTTATACTTACTGAAGCTTTCTTT. Protein product: CASSQPGQGLILTEAFF.

The chain links TRBV4-2 to TRBJ2-7; possibly TRBD2 for D (5 bases). The V gene lost 1 base and the J gene lost 5 bases, with 15 bases spanning the gap. CDR3 size: 15 residues. Germline loops: CDR1 LGHNA, CDR2 YNFKEQ. CDR3 sequence reads: CASSQVSRRSDEQYF. CDR3 bases: TGTGCCAGCAGCCAAGTCTCCAGGAGGTCGGACGAGCAGTACTTC.

The chain employs TRBV9 and TRBJ2-1; D not resolved. The CDR3 spans 17 residues. Germline V gene lookup returns CDR1 SGDLS and CDR2 YYNGEE. V was pared by 0 bases and J by 0 bases, with 13 bases between. CDR3 region: CASSVGDAPSSYNEQFF. The CDR3 DNA reads TGTGCCAGCAGCGTAGGGGATGCGCCGAGCTCCTACAATGAGCAGTTCTTC.

The V gene is TRBV11-2, the J gene TRBJ2-7, with D perhaps matching TRBD1 (5 bases). Looked up from germline, CDR1 is SGHAT and CDR2 is FQNNGV. V lost 6 bases and J lost 5, with 11 bases in between. The CDR3 covers 12 residues. Here the CDR3 reads CASRGLSDEQYF. The CDR3 DNA sequence: TGTGCCAGCAGGGGGCTCTCTGACGAGCAGTACTTC.

This clone was seen a handful of times. The rearrangement uses TRBV27 and TRBJ1-1; maybe TRBD1 (5 bases). Germline lookup yields CDR1 MNHEY and CDR2 SMNVEV (reference sequence). V was trimmed by 7 bases and J by 4 bases, leaving 13 bases between them. This CDR3 is built from 13 residues. This CDR3 is CASKGVLVTEAFF. The CDR3 bases are TGTGCCAGCAAAGGGGTTTTGGTCACTGAAGCTTTCTTT.

The chain uses TRBV10-3 and TRBJ2-1, with a possible D match to TRBD1 (5 bases). Germline V gene sequence: CDR1 ENHRY, CDR2 SYGVKD. V lost 2 bases to trimming and J lost 12 bases, with 11 bases between them. There are 12 residues in the CDR3. The chain's CDR3 is CAISEIGHWQFF. Here the CDR3 DNA reads TGTGCCATCAGTGAGATTGGACATTGGCAGTTCTTC.

This clone has a single count. The chain uses TRBV7-3 and TRBJ2-1; TRBD2 matches at 8 bases. The junction had 9 bases not matched to a gene; V was cut back by 5 bases and J by 0 bases. The CDR3 totals 17 residues. Germline CDR1 reads SGHTA; CDR2 reads FQGTGA. The CDR3 is CASSHLASGSSYNEQFF. The CDR3 DNA follows: TGTGCCAGCAGCCACCTCGCGAGCGGGAGCTCCTACAATGAGCAGTTCTTC.

This chain links TRBV7-3 with TRBJ2-1; 11 bases agree with TRBD2. V was pared by 5 bases and J by 6 bases, with 6 bases of the junction left unmatched. The CDR3 contains 15 residues. The germline V gene has CDR1 SGHTA and CDR2 FQGTGA. The CDR3 DNA follows: TGTGCCAGCAGCCTACTAGCGGGAGCTGGCAATGAGCAGTTCTTC. Residues: CASSLLAGAGNEQFF.

The chain recombines TRBV7-2 with TRBJ2-1, with D perhaps matching TRBD2 (5 bases). V gave up 6 bases and J gave up 7 bases, with 22 bases separating them. The germline CDR1 and CDR2 sequences are SGHTA and FQGNSA. The CDR3 runs 16 residues. The CDR3 reads CASRTTSLPAGNEQFF. The CDR3 DNA sequence: TGTGCCAGCAGAACCACTAGTCTTCCCGCCGGGAATGAGCAGTTCTTC.

This chain links TRBV27 with TRBJ1-5, with D unclear. Trimming took 4 bases from V and 1 from J, leaving 17 bases between them. Looked up from germline, CDR1 is MNHEY and CDR2 is SMNVEV (reference sequence). The CDR3 totals 17 residues. The CDR3 DNA is TGTGCCAGCAGTTCCCATACTTCGGCAGGCAGCAATCAGCCCCAGCATTTT. Encoded protein: CASSSHTSAGSNQPQHF.

The CDR3 sequence is CASSLEGLAGLNEQYF. CDR3 coding DNA: TGTGCCAGCAGCTTGGAGGGACTGGCTGGCCTGAACGAGCAGTACTTC. J is TRBJ2-7 and V is TRBV5-6; possibly TRBD2 for D (6 bases). The CDR3 sequence is 16 residues long. The V gene's germline CDR1 is SGHDT and CDR2 YYEEEE. The V gene lost 0 bases and the J gene lost 5 bases, with 18 bases spanning the gap.

This clone was detected once. J is TRBJ1-3 and V is TRBV19, with a tentative D call TRBD1 (6 bases). V was shortened by 4 bases and J by 4 bases, with 11 bases between the two germline ends. CDR3 length equals 14 residues. Germline V gene lookup returns CDR1 LNHDA and CDR2 SQIVND (reference sequence). The CDR3 loop reads CASSTQGYGNTIYF. Here the CDR3 DNA reads TGTGCCAGTAGTACCCAGGGGTACGGAAACACCATATATTTT.

The V gene is TRBV14, the J gene TRBJ2-3, with TRBD1 as a possible D gene (5 bases). Germline values: CDR1 SGHDN, CDR2 FVKESK. V lost 3 bases and J lost 2, with 18 bases in between. The CDR3 runs 17 residues. CDR3 region: CASSQGLVPYYTDTQYF. In nucleotides, the CDR3 is TGTGCCAGCAGCCAGGGGCTAGTTCCCTATTACACAGATACGCAGTATTTT.

V is TRBV7-9 and J is TRBJ2-5; the D gene is possibly TRBD2 (5 bases). Looked up from germline, CDR1 is SEHNR and CDR2 is FQNEAQ (reference sequence). The V end was cut by 1 base, the J end by 4 bases, with 16 bases between. This CDR3 is 16 amino acids long. Here the CDR3 reads CASSLGRGGYGETQYF. CDR3 bases: TGTGCCAGCAGCTTAGGTCGGGGTGGGTATGGAGAGACCCAGTACTTC.

The J gene is TRBJ1-3, the V gene TRBV9, with D perhaps matching TRBD1 (5 bases). CDR1 and CDR2 from the germline V gene are SGDLS and YYNGEE. Trimming left V 4 bases short and J 4 bases short, with 21 bases between. The CDR3 length is 17 residues. The DNA of the CDR3 is TGTGCCAGCAGCCAAACATATCCAGGAGGGGTCGGAAACACCATATATTTT. This encodes CASSQTYPGGVGNTIYF.

The count of this clone is one. The chain is built from TRBV24-1 and TRBJ2-5; either TRBD1 or TRBD2 may fit D (6 bases each). The CDR3 is 14 residues long. V lost 4 bases, J lost 5 bases, and 13 bases lay in between. Germline V gene data show CDR1 as KGHDR and CDR2 as SFDVKD. In DNA, the CDR3 is TGTGCCACCAGTGAGGGCCGGGGGCAGGAGACCCAGTACTTC. This sequence encodes CATSEGRGQETQYF.

The gene calls are TRBV27 and TRBJ2-1, with D hard to call. The CDR3 is made up of 14 amino acids. Trimming left V 3 bases short and J 3 bases short, with 9 bases between. Germline V CDR1 and CDR2: MNHEY, SMNVEV (reference sequence). The CDR3 sequence is CASSFATDYNEQFF. The CDR3 coding sequence is TGTGCCAGCAGTTTTGCTACAGACTACAATGAGCAGTTCTTC.

The rearrangement links TRBV27 to TRBJ2-1, with TRBD2 matching over 15 bases. Germline assignment: CDR1 MNHEY and CDR2 SMNVEV (reference sequence). The V gene end was trimmed by 7 bases and the J gene end by 7 bases; junction bases not matched to a gene: 8. The CDR3 has 16 amino acids. The CDR3 protein is CASTWTSGRALNEQFF. DNA for the CDR3: TGTGCCAGCACGTGGACTAGCGGGAGGGCTTTAAATGAGCAGTTCTTC.

The chain uses TRBV13 and TRBJ2-1; D might be TRBD2 (5 bases). The CDR3 loop spans 13 amino acids. Germline CDR1 and CDR2: PRHDT and FYEKMQ (reference sequence). The V end was cut by 7 bases, the J end by 9 bases, with 16 bases between. In DNA, the CDR3 is TGTGCCAGCACCTCACGGGGAGATCGTGAGCAGTTCTTC. Amino acid sequence: CASTSRGDREQFF.

Remarks on this clone: Compared with germline, one end of the junction differs, possibly owing to a read error. The chain has TRBV7-2 and TRBJ2-3, with 10 bases that match TRBD2. The germline CDR1 and CDR2 sequences are SGHTA and FQGNSA. The CDR3 runs to 16 residues. The CDR3 DNA follows: TGTGCCAGCAGCCTAGCGGGAGTTATGAGCACAGATACGCAGTATTTT. It codes for CASSLAGVMSTDTQYF.